The source of this TCR beta chain is a study of T cell responses to AZD1222 COVID-19 vaccine. Whole-study context: Second doses at about 4 or about 12 weeks were pooled.

Study results and limitations: The study identified only a handful of AZD1222 recipients as seropositive at baseline. Most donors were white British, females outnumbered males, and clonal diversity was possibly underestimated.

TCRdb's table, derived via immunoSEQ multiplex PCR, lists solely in-frame clones and lacks some. The sample has about 88,000 clones, 89% seen once. About this clone: Its antigen remains unidentified.

Germline V gene lookup returns CDR1 SEHNR and CDR2 FQNEAQ (reference sequence). Trimming took off 2 bases at V and 5 bases at J, with 10 bases between the two ends. The CDR3 spans 15 residues. The rearrangement joins TRBV7-9 to TRBJ1-6; no firm D call. This clonotype was sampled from an adult in good health. Sequences were derived from peripheral blood, sampled on day 0 of AZD1222 vaccination. The CDR3 here is CASSLRSTDNSPLHF. CDR3 nucleotides: TGTGCCAGCAGCTTAAGGTCTACAGATAATTCACCCCTCCACTTT.